What follows describes a single T cell receptor beta chain. This entry comes from a study of tumor-infiltrating lymphocytes in primary liver carcinoma. About the research overall: In every tissue type, samples returned a similar yield of roughly 3.65 to 8 million productive TCRbeta reads.

Total RNA amounting to around 450 ng was the source from which TCR beta cDNA was made with a constant-region primer. TCR beta libraries came from three nested multiplex PCR rounds using slightly modified ARM-PCR. Amplification in the first two PCR rounds was performed using TRBV1-TRBV30 forward primers and a C-beta reverse primer for around 11 cycles each. MiXCR, applied by TCRdb to the multiplex PCR reads, yields one record per CDR3 protein. The table records about 26,000 distinct CDR3 sequences, around 79% of them present only once. Germline assignment: CDR1 ENHRY and CDR2 SYGVKD. V lost 0 bases to trimming and J lost 5 bases, with 8 bases between them. The CDR3 is made up of 14 amino acids. Co-extraction of both nucleic acids (RNA and DNA) used roughly 19-33 mg of unsorted bulk tissue.

The sequenced sample was liver tumor tissue from sampling region 3. Described subset: tumor region T3, left-lateral pole. The sequence was collected from a man aged 40-49 years with primary liver carcinoma and hepatitis B virus infection. The genes are TRBV10-3 and TRBJ1-5; D uncertain. The CDR3 sequence: CAISESRQYQPQHF. DNA for the CDR3: TGTGCCATCAGTGAGTCTCGGCAGTATCAGCCCCAGCATTTT.